Each of the 26 T cell receptor beta chains below was sequenced from the same sample in a study of blood T cell repertoires in COVID-19. Assay: immunoSEQ multiplex PCR; the TCRdb copy retains only in-frame clones and omits some. The sample holds around 310,000 clones, over 75% seen once. The specimen sequenced was peripheral blood. These receptors were obtained from a woman between 45 and 65 years old with active or convalescent COVID-19.

The genes are TRBV4-3 and TRBJ1-4; 8 bases fit TRBD1. J was trimmed by 8 bases and V by 1 base; bases with no gene match: 12. The CDR3 length is 17 residues. Germline CDR1 reads LGHNA; CDR2 reads YSLEER. CDR3 sequence: CASSQGLLGQEGEKLFF. The DNA for the CDR3 is TGCGCCAGCAGCCAAGGATTGTTGGGACAGGAGGGGGAAAAACTGTTTTTT.

The V call is TRBV19, the J call TRBJ2-7; weak D call: TRBD1 (6 bases). V was pared by 6 bases and J by 3 bases, with 24 bases between. The length of the CDR3 is 17 residues. Looked up from germline, CDR1 is LNHDA and CDR2 is SQIVND (reference sequence). CDR3 amino acids: CASSRRGRSGGYYEQYF. DNA for the CDR3: TGTGCCAGTAGCCGCAGGGGTCGTTCAGGAGGCTACTACGAGCAGTACTTC.

The gene calls are TRBV10-3 and TRBJ1-6, with D possibly matching TRBD1 (5 bases). V shed 6 bases and J shed 5 bases, with 20 bases lying between them. The germline V gene encodes CDR1 ENHRY and CDR2 SYGVKD. This CDR3 comprises 17 residues. For the CDR3, the DNA is TGTGCCATCAGAGAACCCTCCCGGGGGGGGAATAATTCACCCCTCCACTTT. Its translation is CAIREPSRGGNNSPLHF.

The rearrangement joins TRBV2 to TRBJ2-1; TRBD1 agrees at 10 bases. Losses at the gene ends were 6 bases for V and 13 bases for J; bases not matched to a gene: 12. The germline V gene encodes CDR1 SNHLY and CDR2 FYNNEI. CDR3 length equals 14 residues. CDR3 bases: TGTGCCAGCAGGGGACCAGACAGGGGGCTAGCTCAGTTCTTC. Its translation is CASRGPDRGLAQFF.

The rearrangement uses TRBV5-1 and TRBJ2-3; 8 bases align to TRBD1. This CDR3 is 16 amino acids long. Germline V lookup: CDR1 SGHRS, CDR2 YFSETQ. The V segment lost 3 bases and the J segment 1 base; nucleotides outside the gene matches: 7. The CDR3 nucleotides read TGCGCCAGCAGCTCCGCAGGGGGCTTTGGCACAGATACGCAGTATTTT. As protein: CASSSAGGFGTDTQYF.

V is TRBV4-1 and J is TRBJ2-2; D possibly corresponds to TRBD1 (6 bases). The germline V gene encodes CDR1 MGHRA and CDR2 YSYEKL. Between the trimmed V and J ends, which lost 0 bases and 6 bases, there was a span of 20 bases. This CDR3 is built from 18 residues. The CDR3 protein is CASSQDPPTGYKPGELFF. In nucleotides, the CDR3 is TGCGCCAGCAGCCAAGATCCTCCGACAGGTTACAAGCCCGGGGAGCTGTTTTTT.

The rearrangement joins TRBV29-1 to TRBJ1-1, with D possibly TRBD1 on 5 matching bases. This CDR3 spans 18 amino acids. The V end lost 4 bases, the J end lost 5 bases, and 29 bases lay between the germline ends. Germline CDR1 reads SQVTM; CDR2 reads ANQGSEA. The CDR3 here is CSVVGRLEGPARMTEAFF. The CDR3 DNA follows: TGCAGCGTTGTAGGGCGTCTGGAGGGGCCCGCCCGGATGACTGAAGCTTTCTTT.

The chain has TRBV18 and TRBJ1-3, with TRBD1 identical over 7 bases. There are 14 residues in the CDR3. Germline CDR1 reads KGHSH; CDR2 reads LQKENI. With 4 bases clipped from V and 4 bases from J, the junction kept 4 bases outside the gene matches. Here the CDR3 DNA reads TGTGCCAGCTCACTTTCAGGGGGAGGAAACACCATATATTTT. Translation: CASSLSGGGNTIYF.

V and J are TRBV19 and TRBJ2-3; 9 nucleotides align to TRBD2. CDR3 length: 15 residues. V gave up 4 bases and J gave up 7 bases; unmatched junction bases: 9. Germline V gene data show CDR1 as LNHDA and CDR2 as SQIVND (reference sequence). The CDR3 spells CASSRGAGGPNTQYF. DNA for the CDR3: TGTGCCAGTAGTAGGGGGGCGGGAGGGCCGAATACGCAGTATTTT.

This rearrangement joins TRBV7-2 to TRBJ2-5; 8 positions agree with TRBD2. This CDR3 is built from 16 residues. Germline CDR1 is SGHTA and CDR2 is FQGNSA. V shed 5 bases and J 2 bases; nucleotides not matched to a gene: 10. Here the CDR3 DNA reads TGTGCCAGCAGCAGTAGCGGGATGGGGATACAAGAGACCCAGTACTTC. It yields the protein CASSSSGMGIQETQYF.

V is TRBV5-6 and J is TRBJ1-1; the D is unclear. V lost 5 bases, J lost 0 bases, and 20 bases lay in between. The CDR3 sequence is 17 residues long. The germline gives CDR1 SGHDT, CDR2 YYEEEE. The CDR3 bases are TGTGCCAGCAGTCCTGGGTGGGCCAGTATCATGAACACTGAAGCTTTCTTT. Encoded protein: CASSPGWASIMNTEAFF.

This chain connects TRBV6-5 to TRBJ1-3; D unresolved. The CDR3 is made up of 15 amino acids. Looked up from germline, CDR1 is MNHEY and CDR2 is SVGAGI. Trimming removed 6 bases from V and 0 bases from J, with 12 bases in between. In DNA, the CDR3 is TGTGCCAGCAGGACGGGAGTTATCTCTGGAAACACCATATATTTT. It is translated as CASRTGVISGNTIYF.

V and J are TRBV6-5 and TRBJ2-2, with TRBD1 identical over 8 bases. The junction had 13 bases not matched to a gene; V was cut back by 6 bases and J by 10 bases. CDR3 length: 15 amino acids. Germline V gene data show CDR1 as MNHEY and CDR2 as SVGAGI. The CDR3 spells CASRPAGTGPLELFF. CDR3 sequence (DNA): TGTGCCAGCAGGCCGGCCGGGACAGGCCCCCTGGAGCTGTTTTTT.

This rearrangement joins TRBV6-5 to TRBJ2-4, with D maybe TRBD1 (6 bases). CDR1 is MNHEY and CDR2 is SVGAGI in the germline V gene. The CDR3 length is 14 residues. Between the trimmed V and J ends, which lost 6 bases and 8 bases, there was a span of 17 bases. DNA for the CDR3: TGTGCCAGCAGCTCCGGGACAAAAGGGGACATTCAGTACTTC. Residues: CASSSGTKGDIQYF.

The chain joins TRBV25-1 to TRBJ2-1, with 10 bases fitting TRBD2. The length of the CDR3 is 14 residues. CDR1 is MGHDK, CDR2 SYGVNS, per germline. The V gene end was trimmed by 5 bases and the J gene end by 7 bases; junction bases not matched to a gene: 5. CDR3 region: CASSLAGGMNEQFF. The CDR3 nucleotides read TGTGCCAGCAGTTTAGCGGGAGGTATGAATGAGCAGTTCTTC. The whole variable domain, filled in from reference TRBV25-1 and TRBJ2-1, reads EADIYQTPRYLVIGTGKKITLECSQTMGHDKMYWYQQDPGMELHLIHYSYGVNSTEKGDLSSESTVSRIRTEHFPLTLESARPSHTSQYLCASSLAGGMNEQFFGPGTRLTVL.

The CDR3 region is CASRVQGANVLTF. Here the CDR3 DNA reads TGTGCCAGCAGGGTACAGGGGGCCAACGTCCTGACTTTC. V is TRBV7-2 and J is TRBJ2-6; D ambiguous. In germline, CDR1 is SGHTA, CDR2 FQGNSA. The CDR3 is 13 residues long. With 6 bases removed from V and 4 bases from J, the gap between germline ends came to 7 bases.

This sequence joins TRBV4-3 and TRBJ1-2; TRBD1 agrees at 11 bases. CDR3 size: 16 residues. CDR1 is LGHNA, CDR2 YSLEER, per germline. Germline trimming cut 3 bases from V and 7 bases from J; bases unmatched to any gene: 10. The CDR3 loop reads CASSQAGTGGWGGYTF. The DNA for the CDR3 is TGCGCCAGCAGCCAGGCCGGGACAGGGGGTTGGGGTGGCTACACCTTC.

J is TRBJ2-7 and V is TRBV7-6; tentative D call: TRBD2 (7 bases). V was shortened by 3 bases and J by 2 bases, with 17 bases between the two germline ends. CDR3 size: 16 residues. Germline CDR1 is SGHVS and CDR2 is FNYEAQ. CDR3 bases: TGTGCCAGCAGCTTGGGGGGGGGCCACACTGCCTACGAGCAGTACTTC. This gives the protein CASSLGGGHTAYEQYF.

J is TRBJ1-6 and V is TRBV30; D perhaps matches TRBD1 (6 bases). This CDR3 contains 14 residues. Germline CDR1 GTSNPN, CDR2 SVGIG (reference sequence). V was trimmed by 3 bases and J by 7 bases, leaving 13 bases between them. For the CDR3, the DNA is TGTGCCTGGAGGTCGGACGGACAGAATTCACCCCTCCACTTT. It specifies CAWRSDGQNSPLHF. Supplemented by reference TRBV30 and TRBJ1-6, the full variable domain reads SQTIHQWPATLVQPVGSPLSLECTVEGTSNPNLYWYRQAAGRGLQLLFYSVGIGQISSEVPQNLSASRPQDRQFILSSKKLLLSDSGFYLCAWRSDGQNSPLHFGNGTRLTVT.

The CDR3 loop is CASSYGTGRNRETQYF. The CDR3 DNA reads TGTGCCAGCAGTTACGGGACAGGAAGGAATCGGGAGACCCAGTACTTC. V usage is TRBV6-5 and J usage is TRBJ2-5, with 8 bases matching TRBD1. The trim removed 2 bases at V and 5 bases at J, leaving 10 bases unmatched. Germline CDR1 and CDR2: MNHEY and SVGAGI. The CDR3 length is 16 residues.

The V call is TRBV10-2, the J call TRBJ2-3; 10 bases fit TRBD2. Trimming cost V 2 bases and J 7 bases; bases outside gene matches: 9. The CDR3 has 16 amino acids. The germline gives CDR1 WSHSY, CDR2 SAAADI. CDR3 bases: TGCGCCAGCAGTGAGCTCAGCGGGGGGGCCGTCCATACGCAGTATTTT. Translation gives CASSELSGGAVHTQYF.

The rearrangement joins TRBV2 to TRBJ2-2, with D possibly TRBD1 on 5 matching bases. Germline V gene lookup returns CDR1 SNHLY and CDR2 FYNNEI. Trimming took off 6 bases at V and 5 bases at J, with 10 bases between the two ends. This CDR3 has 13 amino acids. In nucleotides, the CDR3 is TGTGCCAGCAGCGCCTCAGGGACCGGGGAGCTGTTTTTT. The encoded protein is CASSASGTGELFF.

The chain uses TRBV5-1 and TRBJ2-3; 8 bases fit TRBD1. The CDR3 sequence is 14 residues long. Germline V gene data show CDR1 as SGHRS and CDR2 as YFSETQ. The V and J ends lost 4 bases and 6 bases, in that order; junction bases with no gene match: 7. CDR3 protein: CASSPSGGGDTQYF. The CDR3 DNA sequence: TGCGCCAGCAGCCCCTCAGGGGGCGGGGATACGCAGTATTTT.

The gene calls are TRBV5-5 and TRBJ1-2; D not certain. Germline-derived CDR1 and CDR2 are SGHKS and YYEKEE (reference sequence). V lost 1 base and J lost 7, with 14 bases in between. The length of the CDR3 is 14 residues. The chain's CDR3 is CASSLMATTSGYTF. CDR3 coding DNA: TGTGCCAGCAGCTTGATGGCCACCACAAGTGGCTACACCTTC.

The chain employs TRBV9 and TRBJ2-7; 7 bases fit TRBD1. Germline-derived CDR1 and CDR2 are SGDLS and YYNGEE. With V trimmed by 4 bases and J by 5 bases, 6 bases remained unmatched. CDR3 size: 13 residues. The DNA for the CDR3 is TGTGCCAGCAGCCCCGGGACAGCCCACGAGCAGTACTTC. Encoded protein: CASSPGTAHEQYF. Full variable domain (remainder filled in from reference TRBV9 and TRBJ2-7): DSGVTQTPKHLITATGQRVTLRCSPRSGDLSVYWYQQSLDQGLQFLIQYYNGEERAKGNILERFSAQQFPDLHSELNLSSLELGDSALYFCASSPGTAHEQYFGPGTRLTVT.

This sequence joins TRBV6-6 and TRBJ1-3; D is unclear. This CDR3 is built from 15 residues. Looked up from germline, CDR1 is MNHNY and CDR2 is SVGAGI (reference sequence). Trimming took off 0 bases at V and 0 bases at J, with 6 bases between the two ends. CDR3 sequence reads: CASSYSPNSGNTIYF. CDR3 DNA: TGTGCCAGCAGTTACTCCCCTAACTCTGGAAACACCATATATTTT.